These 12 T cell receptor beta chains were all obtained from the same sample, sequenced in a study of blood T cell repertoires in COVID-19. Profiling relied on immunoSEQ multiplex PCR, and the TCRdb table lists in-frame clones only, not all of them. The repertoire holds under 300,000 clones, about 91% seen once, with 3.5% to 5.5% in the top ten. The sample was peripheral blood. These receptors were obtained from a middle-aged woman who had recovered from COVID-19.

The chain carries TRBV5-4 and TRBJ2-1, with TRBD2 identical over 9 bases. After removal of 2 bases from V and 4 bases from J, the junction contained 4 bases not matched to a gene. The CDR3 consists of 15 residues. The germline V gene encodes CDR1 SGHNT and CDR2 YYREEE (reference sequence). DNA for the CDR3: TGTGCCAGCAGCTTTAGCGGGGGACTTTACAATGAGCAGTTCTTC. It specifies CASSFSGGLYNEQFF.

This rearrangement joins TRBV4-1 to TRBJ2-1, with 10 nucleotides matching TRBD2. J lost 3 bases, V lost 1 base, and 3 bases had no gene match. The germline V gene has CDR1 MGHRA and CDR2 YSYEKL. The CDR3 consists of 16 residues. The CDR3 region is CASSQAASGGYNEQFF. DNA of the CDR3: TGCGCCAGCAGCCAAGCCGCTAGCGGGGGCTACAATGAGCAGTTCTTC.

The gene calls are TRBV11-3 and TRBJ2-1; 9 positions match TRBD2. The length of the CDR3 is 16 residues. Germline loops: CDR1 SGHNT, CDR2 YENEEA. J gave up 9 bases and V 2 bases, and 11 bases lay outside the gene matches. DNA of the CDR3: TGTGCCAGCAGCTTAAAAGGCGGGAGGGCCTCTGGTGAGCAGTTCTTC. It specifies CASSLKGGRASGEQFF.

J is TRBJ1-2 and V is TRBV5-6; D unresolved. Looked up from germline, CDR1 is SGHDT and CDR2 is YYEEEE. The CDR3 is 15 residues long. V was clipped by 0 bases and J by 1 base, with 10 bases between them. CDR3 amino acids: CASSLVRPSNYGYTF. The CDR3 nucleotides read TGTGCCAGCAGCTTGGTTCGTCCGAGTAACTATGGCTACACCTTC.

The chain links TRBV13 to TRBJ2-1, with 8 bases matching TRBD2. Germline V lookup: CDR1 PRHDT, CDR2 FYEKMQ (reference sequence). This CDR3 has 14 amino acids. The ends lost 0 bases at V and 7 bases at J; junction bases unmatched: 2. The CDR3 DNA follows: TGTGCCAGCAGCTTAGGGCGGGGGGCTAATGAGCAGTTCTTC. Amino acids: CASSLGRGANEQFF.

The gene calls are TRBV2 and TRBJ2-3; D is uncertain. CDR1 is SNHLY, CDR2 FYNNEI, per germline. V shed 3 bases and J shed 11 bases, with 15 bases lying between them. The CDR3 spans 13 residues. The CDR3 nucleotides are TGTGCCAGCAGTGACCTTTCCCCCTCGGGGCAGTATTTT. Translating gives CASSDLSPSGQYF.

This chain uses TRBV7-3 with TRBJ1-1; 9 nucleotides align to TRBD1. Germline assignment: CDR1 SGHTA and CDR2 FQGTGA. The V segment lost 5 bases and the J segment 1 base; nucleotides outside the gene matches: 8. This CDR3 contains 16 residues. CDR3 sequence reads: CASSEIPGQGNTEAFF. The CDR3 coding sequence is TGTGCCAGCAGCGAGATCCCGGGACAGGGGAACACTGAAGCTTTCTTT.

The chain has TRBV5-1 and TRBJ1-1; 8 nucleotides line up with TRBD1. V shed 3 bases, J shed 3 bases, and the junction held 1 base outside the gene matches. From germline, CDR1 is SGHRS and CDR2 YFSETQ. This CDR3 has 13 amino acids. The CDR3 DNA follows: TGCGCCAGCAGCTGGGACAGGCACACTGAAGCTTTCTTT. Protein sequence: CASSWDRHTEAFF.

The rearrangement joins TRBV16 to TRBJ2-1; D might be TRBD2 (6 bases). The germline V gene has CDR1 KGHSY and CDR2 FQNENV. The V end was cut by 5 bases, the J end by 13 bases, with 21 bases between. The CDR3 is made up of 14 amino acids. CDR3 region: CASSSQSIGGAQFF. DNA for the CDR3: TGTGCCAGCAGCAGCCAATCGATAGGCGGGGCACAGTTCTTC.

The chain employs TRBV9 and TRBJ2-7; 7 bases match TRBD2. The CDR3 loop spans 17 amino acids. The V gene end was trimmed by 0 bases and the J gene end by 0 bases; junction bases not matched to a gene: 9. Germline CDR1 and CDR2: SGDLS and YYNGEE. CDR3 bases: TGTGCCAGCAGCGTAGAGTGGCAGGGCGGGGGCTCCTACGAGCAGTACGTC. The encoded protein is CASSVEWQGGGSYEQYV.

J is TRBJ2-2 and V is TRBV15; 10 bases are shared with TRBD1. With 7 bases clipped from V and 0 bases from J, the junction kept 8 bases outside the gene matches. This CDR3 is 17 amino acids long. Germline V gives CDR1 LNHNV, CDR2 YYDKDF (reference sequence). The CDR3 DNA is TGTGCCACCATCCCGGGACAGGGGACCTCGAACACCGGGGAGCTGTTTTTT. Translated: CATIPGQGTSNTGELFF.

The rearrangement links TRBV6-1 to TRBJ1-1; 7 nucleotides align to TRBD1. This CDR3 has 13 residues. Germline V gene lookup returns CDR1 MNHNS and CDR2 SASEGT. Trimming removed 3 bases from V and 3 bases from J; junction bases left unmatched: 1. This chain's CDR3 is CASSDTGDTEAFF. Here the CDR3 DNA reads TGTGCCAGCAGTGATACAGGGGACACTGAAGCTTTCTTT.